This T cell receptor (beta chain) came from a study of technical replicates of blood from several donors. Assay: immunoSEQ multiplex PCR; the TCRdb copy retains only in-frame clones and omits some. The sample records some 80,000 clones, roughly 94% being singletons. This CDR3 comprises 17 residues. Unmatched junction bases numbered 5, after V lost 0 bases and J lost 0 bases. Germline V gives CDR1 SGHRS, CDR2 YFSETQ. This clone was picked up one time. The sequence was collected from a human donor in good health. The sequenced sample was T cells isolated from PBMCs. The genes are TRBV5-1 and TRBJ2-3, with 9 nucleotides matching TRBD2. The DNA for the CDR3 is TGCGCCAGCAGCTTGGAGCTAGCGGGATACAGCACAGATACGCAGTATTTT. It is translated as CASSLELAGYSTDTQYF.